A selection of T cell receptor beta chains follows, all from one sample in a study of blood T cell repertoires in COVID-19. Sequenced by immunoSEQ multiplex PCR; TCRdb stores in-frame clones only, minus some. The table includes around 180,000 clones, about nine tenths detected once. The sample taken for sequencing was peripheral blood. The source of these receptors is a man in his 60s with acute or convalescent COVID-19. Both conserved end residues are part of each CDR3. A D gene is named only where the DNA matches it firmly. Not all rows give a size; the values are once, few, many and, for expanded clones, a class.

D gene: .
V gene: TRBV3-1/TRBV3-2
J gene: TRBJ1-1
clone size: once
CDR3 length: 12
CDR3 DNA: TGTGCCAGCAGCCAAAGCGCTACTGAAGCTTTCTTT
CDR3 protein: CASSQSATEAFF

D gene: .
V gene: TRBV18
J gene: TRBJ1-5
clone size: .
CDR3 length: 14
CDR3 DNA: TGTGCCAGCTCACGAGACACCCTCAATCAGCCCCAGCATTTT
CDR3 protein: CASSRDTLNQPQHF

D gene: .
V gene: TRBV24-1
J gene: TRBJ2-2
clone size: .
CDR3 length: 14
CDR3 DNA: TGTGCCACCAGTGGCCAGACAAACACCGGGGAGCTGTTTTTT
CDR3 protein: CATSGQTNTGELFF

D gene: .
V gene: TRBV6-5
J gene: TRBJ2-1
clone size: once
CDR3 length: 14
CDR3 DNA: TGTGCCAGCAGTTACGAGGCCAGCTACAATGAGCAGTTCTTC
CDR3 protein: CASSYEASYNEQFF

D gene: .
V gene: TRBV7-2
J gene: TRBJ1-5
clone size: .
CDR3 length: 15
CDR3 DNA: TGTGCCAGCAGCTTAGCAGGGGGGGCTAATCAGCCCCAGCATTTT
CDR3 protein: CASSLAGGANQPQHF

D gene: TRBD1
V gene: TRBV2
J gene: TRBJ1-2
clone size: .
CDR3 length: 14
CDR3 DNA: TGTGCCAGCAGTGAACAGGGGGTTTCCGATGGCTACACCTTC
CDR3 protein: CASSEQGVSDGYTF

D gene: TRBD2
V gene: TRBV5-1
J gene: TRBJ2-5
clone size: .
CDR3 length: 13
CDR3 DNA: TGCGCCAGCAGGCTAGCGGGAGAAGAGACCCAGTACTTC
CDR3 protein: CASRLAGEETQYF

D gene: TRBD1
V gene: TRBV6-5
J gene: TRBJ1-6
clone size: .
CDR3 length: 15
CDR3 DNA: TGTGCCAGCAGTTACGAGGACAGGGTTCATTCACCCCTCCACTTT
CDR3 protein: CASSYEDRVHSPLHF

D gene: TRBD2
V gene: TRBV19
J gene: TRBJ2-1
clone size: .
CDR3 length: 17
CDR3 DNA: TGTGCCAGTAGTACTTTTATAGCGGGGGGCCCTGGGGATGAGCAGTTCTTC
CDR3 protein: CASSTFIAGGPGDEQFF

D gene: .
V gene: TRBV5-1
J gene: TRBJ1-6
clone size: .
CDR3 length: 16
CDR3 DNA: TGCGCCAGCAGCTTGTCGGGCCGCGTTGGGGGGTCACCCCTCCACTTT
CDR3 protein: CASSLSGRVGGSPLHF

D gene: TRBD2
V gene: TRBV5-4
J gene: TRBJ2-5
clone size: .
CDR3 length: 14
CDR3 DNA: TGTGCCAGCAGCTCTGGGACTATCCGTGAGACCCAGTACTTC
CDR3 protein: CASSSGTIRETQYF

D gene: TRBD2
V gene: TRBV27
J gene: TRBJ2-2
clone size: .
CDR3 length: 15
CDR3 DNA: TGTGCCAGCAGACTAGCGGGATCGAACACCGGGGAGCTGTTTTTT
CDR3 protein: CASRLAGSNTGELFF

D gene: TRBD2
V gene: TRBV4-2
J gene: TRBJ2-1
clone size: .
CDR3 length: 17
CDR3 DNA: TGTGCCAGCAGCCTGTGGACTAGCGGGGGCAAGGGGGGTGAGCAGTTCTTC
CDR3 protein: CASSLWTSGGKGGEQFF

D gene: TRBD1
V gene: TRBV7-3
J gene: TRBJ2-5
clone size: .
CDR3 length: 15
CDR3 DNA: TGTGCCAGCAGCCGTAATGGACAGGGCCAAGAGACCCAGTACTTC
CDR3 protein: CASSRNGQGQETQYF

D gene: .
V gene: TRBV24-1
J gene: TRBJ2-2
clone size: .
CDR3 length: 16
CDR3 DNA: TGTGCCACCAGTGACCCCCAAGGCGGCTTGGGCGGGGAGCTGTTTTTT
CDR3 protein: CATSDPQGGLGGELFF

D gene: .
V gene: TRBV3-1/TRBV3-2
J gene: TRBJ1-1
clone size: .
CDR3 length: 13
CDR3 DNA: TGTGCCAGCAGCTTAAACAGGTATACTGAAGCTTTCTTT
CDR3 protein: CASSLNRYTEAFF

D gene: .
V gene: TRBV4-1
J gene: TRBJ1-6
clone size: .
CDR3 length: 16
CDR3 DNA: TGCGCCAGCAGCCCAGTCGGGGGGGCGGATAATTCACCCCTCCACTTT
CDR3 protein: CASSPVGGADNSPLHF

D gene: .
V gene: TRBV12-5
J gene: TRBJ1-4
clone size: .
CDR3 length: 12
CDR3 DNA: TGTGCTAGTGGTTTGGACAGTGAAAAACTGTTTTTT
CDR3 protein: CASGLDSEKLFF

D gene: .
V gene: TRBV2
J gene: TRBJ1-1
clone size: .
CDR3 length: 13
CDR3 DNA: TGTGCCAGCAGTGAAGCCTGGAGGACTGAAGCTTTCTTT
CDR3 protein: CASSEAWRTEAFF

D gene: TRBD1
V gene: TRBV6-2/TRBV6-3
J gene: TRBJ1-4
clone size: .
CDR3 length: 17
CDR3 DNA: TGTGCCAGCAGTACCTTGACAGGGACCGCAACTAATGAAAAACTGTTTTTT
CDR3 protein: CASSTLTGTATNEKLFF

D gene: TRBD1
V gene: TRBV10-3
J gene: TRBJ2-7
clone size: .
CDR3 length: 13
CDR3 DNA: TGTGCCTCCGAGAAGGGACAGGGCCACGAGCAGTACTTC
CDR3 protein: CASEKGQGHEQYF

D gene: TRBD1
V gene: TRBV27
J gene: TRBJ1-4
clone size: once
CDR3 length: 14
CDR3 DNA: TGTGCCAGCAGTTTACAGGGGGCGGATGAAAAACTGTTTTTT
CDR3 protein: CASSLQGADEKLFF

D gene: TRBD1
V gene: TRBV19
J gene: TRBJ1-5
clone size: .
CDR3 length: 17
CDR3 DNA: TGTGCCAGTAGCGACAGGGGGCGCGGGGGCGGCGGTCAGCCCCAGCATTTT
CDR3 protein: CASSDRGRGGGGQPQHF

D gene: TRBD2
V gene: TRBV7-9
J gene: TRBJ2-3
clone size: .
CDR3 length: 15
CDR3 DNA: TGTGCCAGCAGCTTGGGGACTAGCGGGGCAGATACGCAGTATTTT
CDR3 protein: CASSLGTSGADTQYF

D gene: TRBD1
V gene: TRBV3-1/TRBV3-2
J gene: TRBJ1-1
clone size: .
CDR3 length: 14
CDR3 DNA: TGTGCCAGCAGCCAAGTACAGGGGAGAACTGAAGCTTTCTTT
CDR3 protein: CASSQVQGRTEAFF

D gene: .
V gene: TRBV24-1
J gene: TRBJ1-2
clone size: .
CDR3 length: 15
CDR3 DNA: TGTGCCACCAGTAACGGGGGATCGGGTAACTATGGCTACACCTTC
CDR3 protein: CATSNGGSGNYGYTF

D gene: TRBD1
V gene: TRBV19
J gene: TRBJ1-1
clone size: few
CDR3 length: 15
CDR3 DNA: TGTGCCAGTAGTAGAGGGACAGGCATGAACACTGAAGCTTTCTTT
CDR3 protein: CASSRGTGMNTEAFF

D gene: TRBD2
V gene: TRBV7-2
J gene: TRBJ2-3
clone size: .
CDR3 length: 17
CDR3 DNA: TGTGCCAGCAGCTTAGGGGCTAATAGCGGGAGCACAGATACGCAGTATTTT
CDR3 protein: CASSLGANSGSTDTQYF

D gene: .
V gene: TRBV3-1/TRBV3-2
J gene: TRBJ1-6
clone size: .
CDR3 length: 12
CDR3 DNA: TGTGCCAGCAGCCAACAGAATTCACCCCTCCACTTT
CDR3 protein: CASSQQNSPLHF

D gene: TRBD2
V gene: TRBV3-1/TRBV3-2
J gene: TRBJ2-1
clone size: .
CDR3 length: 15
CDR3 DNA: TGTGCCAGCAGCCCTGTTGCTAGCGGGAGGGATGAGCAGTTCTTC
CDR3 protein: CASSPVASGRDEQFF

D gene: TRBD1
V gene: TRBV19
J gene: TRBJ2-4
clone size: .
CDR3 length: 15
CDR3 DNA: TGTGCCAGTAGGGACGGACAGGGCGGGAAAAACATTCAGTACTTC
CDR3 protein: CASRDGQGGKNIQYF

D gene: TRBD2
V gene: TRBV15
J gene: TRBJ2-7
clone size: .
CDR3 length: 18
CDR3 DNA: TGTGCCACCAGCAGACTAACGGGACTAGCGGGAGGTATGGACGAGCAGTACTTC
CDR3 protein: CATSRLTGLAGGMDEQYF

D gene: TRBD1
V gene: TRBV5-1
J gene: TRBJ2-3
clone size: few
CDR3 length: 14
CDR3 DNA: TGCGCCAGCAGCTTGGCCCAGGGGGCAGATACGCAGTATTTT
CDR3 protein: CASSLAQGADTQYF